Sequencing of this TCR beta chain was carried out in a study of Tregs in tolerant kidney transplant recipients. The assay was immunoSEQ multiplex PCR, and TCRdb's table has in-frame clones only and misses some. The table records fewer than 80,000 clones, less than 98% of them present only once. With 4 bases removed from V and 7 bases from J, the gap between germline ends came to 10 bases. Germline V gives CDR1 SNHLY, CDR2 FYNNEI. CDR3 length: 12 amino acids. This clone was recorded a few times. This TCR came from a human donor who received a combined kidney and bone marrow transplant. Here the sequenced sample was Tregs from blood, taken before the transplant. This chain connects TRBV2 to TRBJ2-5; D perhaps matches TRBD2 (6 bases). The DNA for the CDR3 is TGTGCCAGCAGTGGGAGGGGTCGGACCCAGTACTTC. The encoded protein is CASSGRGRTQYF. The full variable domain, with the rest looked up from reference TRBV2 and TRBJ2-5, is EPEVTQTPSHQVTQMGQEVILRCVPISNHLYFYWYRQILGQKVEFLVSFYNNEISEKSEIFDDQFSVERPDGSNFTLKIRSTKLEDSAMYFCASSGRGRTQYFGPGTRLLVL.